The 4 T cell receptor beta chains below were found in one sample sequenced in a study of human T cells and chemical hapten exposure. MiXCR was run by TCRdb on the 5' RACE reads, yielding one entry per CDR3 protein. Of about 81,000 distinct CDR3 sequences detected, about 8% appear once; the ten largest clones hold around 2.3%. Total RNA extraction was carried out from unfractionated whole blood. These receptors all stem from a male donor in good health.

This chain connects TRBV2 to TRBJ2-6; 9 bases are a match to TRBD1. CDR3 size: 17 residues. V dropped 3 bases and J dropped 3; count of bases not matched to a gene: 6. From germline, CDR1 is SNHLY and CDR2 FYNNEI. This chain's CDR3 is CASSERQGGVGANVLTF. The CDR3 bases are TGTGCCAGCAGTGAGAGACAGGGGGGGGTTGGGGCCAACGTCCTGACTTTC.

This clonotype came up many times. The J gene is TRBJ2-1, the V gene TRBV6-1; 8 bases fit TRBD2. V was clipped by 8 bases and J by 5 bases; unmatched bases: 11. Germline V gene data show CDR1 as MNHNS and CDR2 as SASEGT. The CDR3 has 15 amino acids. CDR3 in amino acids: CASHFSGTRNNEQFF. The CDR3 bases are TGTGCCAGCCACTTTTCCGGGACTAGAAACAATGAGCAGTTCTTC.

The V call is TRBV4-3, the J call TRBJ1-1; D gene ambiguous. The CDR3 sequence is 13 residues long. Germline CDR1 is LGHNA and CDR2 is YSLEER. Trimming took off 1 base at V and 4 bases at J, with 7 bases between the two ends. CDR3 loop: CASSQVAATEAFF. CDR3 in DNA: TGCGCCAGCAGCCAAGTGGCGGCCACTGAAGCTTTCTTT.

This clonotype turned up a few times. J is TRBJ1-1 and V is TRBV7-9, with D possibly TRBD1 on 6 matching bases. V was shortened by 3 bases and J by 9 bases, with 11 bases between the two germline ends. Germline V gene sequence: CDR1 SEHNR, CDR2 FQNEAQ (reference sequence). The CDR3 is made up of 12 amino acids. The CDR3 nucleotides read TGTGCCAGCAGCTTCCGGGACACCCAAGCTTTCTTT. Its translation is CASSFRDTQAFF. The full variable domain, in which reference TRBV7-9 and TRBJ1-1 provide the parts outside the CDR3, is DTGVSQNPRHKITKRGQNVTFRCDPISEHNRLYWYRQTLGQGPEFLTYFQNEAQLEKSRLLSDRFSAERPKGSFSTLEIQRTEQGDSAMYLCASSFRDTQAFFGQGTRLTVV.